This T cell receptor beta chain was obtained from a study of T cells after somatic rescue of genetic block. The assay was immunoSEQ multiplex PCR, and TCRdb's table has in-frame clones only and misses some. The sample carries roughly 71,000 clones, roughly 93% recorded once. Germline V CDR1 and CDR2: SGHNT, YYREEE (reference sequence). V lost 3 bases and J lost 6; bases outside the gene matches: 8. CDR3 size: 16 residues. Material for sequencing was peripheral blood mononuclear cells (PBMCs). The chain couples TRBV5-4 to TRBJ2-5, with 13 bases fitting TRBD2. This TCR came from a man aged 25-45 years. As DNA, the CDR3 is TGTGCCAGCAGCTCCGGGACTAGCGGGGCCCCCAAGACCCAGTACTTC. This codes for CASSSGTSGAPKTQYF.